The source of this T cell receptor (beta chain) is a study of blood T cell repertoires in COVID-19. Data came from immunoSEQ multiplex PCR; TCRdb stores just in-frame clones and leaves some out. The sample consists of about 54,000 clones, 80% to 90% of them appearing once. Source material: peripheral blood. The receptor was derived from a human donor in a cohort sampled during active COVID-19.

As DNA, the CDR3 is TGTGCCAGCAGCTTATCTGACAGGGGTGGAGCAGAGACCCAGTACTTC. Translated: CASSLSDRGGAETQYF. This chain links TRBV7-8 with TRBJ2-5; 8 nucleotides match TRBD1. Germline CDR1 SGHVS, CDR2 FQNEAQ. Germline trimming cut 2 bases from V and 4 bases from J; bases unmatched to any gene: 9. This CDR3 region has 16 residues.